The 22 T cell receptor beta chains below were found in one sample sequenced in a study of OX40 agonist ivuxolimab in advanced cancers. Assay: immunoSEQ multiplex PCR; the TCRdb copy retains only in-frame clones and omits some. The table includes 91,000 or so clones, 70% to 90% detected once. The sample in question was CD4+ or CD8+ T cells sorted from blood, obtained in a trial of the OX40 agonist ivuxolimab. The receptors were sampled from an adult with an advanced solid tumor such as melanoma, head and neck, liver or kidney cancer.

The chain combines TRBV30 with TRBJ2-5; the D gene is possibly TRBD2 (5 bases). Trimming removed 1 base at V and 4 bases at J, with 22 bases between. The CDR3 runs 17 residues. CDR1 GTSNPN and CDR2 SVGIG come from the germline V gene (reference sequence). CDR3: CAWSGTVEKRIGETQYF. DNA of the CDR3: TGTGCCTGGAGTGGGACTGTGGAGAAACGCATAGGAGAGACCCAGTACTTC.

The chain couples TRBV9 to TRBJ2-1, with TRBD1 as a possible D gene (6 bases). Germline lookup yields CDR1 SGDLS and CDR2 YYNGEE. The CDR3 extends over 13 amino acids. The V end was cut by 3 bases, the J end by 4 bases, with 8 bases between. The CDR3 DNA sequence: TGTGCCAGCAGCGGGGACACGTACAATGAGCAGTTCTTC. Translated: CASSGDTYNEQFF. The full variable domain, its missing parts supplied by reference TRBV9 and TRBJ2-1, is DSGVTQTPKHLITATGQRVTLRCSPRSGDLSVYWYQQSLDQGLQFLIQYYNGEERAKGNILERFSAQQFPDLHSELNLSSLELGDSALYFCASSGDTYNEQFFGPGTRLTVL.

This clone was picked up a small number of times. At the DNA level, this CDR3 is encoded by other sequences in the same sample as well. The chain uses TRBV11-2 and TRBJ2-7, with D possibly matching TRBD2 (6 bases). The CDR3 sequence is 14 residues long. Per germline, CDR1 SGHAT and CDR2 FQNNGV. V lost 4 bases, J lost 2 bases, and 12 bases lay in between. This CDR3 reads CASSSDGGTYEQYF. CDR3 bases: TGTGCCAGCAGCTCGGACGGGGGAACCTACGAGCAGTACTTC.

This chain uses TRBV9 with TRBJ2-7; D assignment may be TRBD1 or TRBD2 (5 bases each). Germline CDR1 is SGDLS and CDR2 is YYNGEE. This CDR3 region has 14 residues. V dropped 5 bases and J dropped 7 bases, with 19 bases sitting between them. The CDR3 sequence is CASSSGQGLGEQYF. Written as DNA, the CDR3 is TGTGCCAGCAGTTCGGGGCAGGGCCTCGGAGAGCAGTACTTC.

This rearrangement joins TRBV7-9 to TRBJ1-3; 7 nucleotides agree with TRBD1. This CDR3 region has 17 residues. The ends lost 4 bases at V and 3 bases at J; junction bases unmatched: 12. Germline lookup yields CDR1 SEHNR and CDR2 FQNEAQ (reference sequence). DNA for the CDR3: TGTGCCAGCAGCTCCCTGACAGGGAAAGGAGGTGGAAACACCATATATTTT. As protein: CASSSLTGKGGGNTIYF.

This rearrangement joins TRBV5-4 to TRBJ1-1; D might be TRBD1 (6 bases). V lost 4 bases and J 3 bases, leaving 16 bases between the germline ends. Germline V gene lookup returns CDR1 SGHNT and CDR2 YYREEE (reference sequence). This CDR3 is built from 15 residues. CDR3 loop: CASSTFSGADTEAFF. In DNA, the CDR3 is TGTGCCAGCAGCACCTTTTCGGGGGCGGACACTGAAGCTTTCTTT.

This clone was detected once. The J gene is TRBJ2-7, the V gene TRBV5-1, with 9 bases fitting TRBD2. Germline V gene lookup returns CDR1 SGHRS and CDR2 YFSETQ. V gave up 3 bases and J gave up 3 bases; unmatched junction bases: 7. The CDR3 extends over 15 amino acids. The DNA for the CDR3 is TGCGCCAGCAGCTCGGCCGGGACTAGCTTCTACGAGCAGTACTTC. Protein: CASSSAGTSFYEQYF. Looking up the rest from reference TRBV5-1 and TRBJ2-7 gives the full variable domain: KAGVTQTPRYLIKTRGQQVTLSCSPISGHRSVSWYQQTPGQGLQFLFEYFSETQRNKGNFPGRFSGRQFSNSRSEMNVSTLELGDSALYLCASSSAGTSFYEQYFGPGTRLTVT.

V is TRBV27 and J is TRBJ2-1; D possibly corresponds to TRBD1 (6 bases). The CDR3 runs to 16 residues. Deletions cut 2 bases from V and 3 bases from J, with 14 bases between. Germline loops: CDR1 MNHEY, CDR2 SMNVEV (reference sequence). The CDR3 sequence is CASSLKTGPLYNEQFF. Written as DNA, the CDR3 is TGTGCCAGCAGTTTAAAGACAGGACCTCTCTACAATGAGCAGTTCTTC.

The gene calls are TRBV28 and TRBJ1-2, with 10 bases fitting TRBD1. This CDR3 comprises 14 residues. Germline CDR1 MDHEN, CDR2 SYDVKM. V shed 7 bases, J shed 3 bases, and the junction held 5 bases outside the gene matches. The chain's CDR3 is CASTVDRGDYGYTF. CDR3 coding DNA: TGTGCCAGCACCGTGGACAGGGGGGACTATGGCTACACCTTC.

J is TRBJ2-4 and V is TRBV19, with TRBD2 identical over 11 bases. CDR1 and CDR2 (germline): LNHDA, SQIVND (reference sequence). The CDR3 totals 14 residues. Trimming took 5 bases from V and 6 from J; bases not matched to a gene: 3. The CDR3 loop reads CASSHGTSGNIQYF. As DNA, the CDR3 is TGTGCCAGTAGTCACGGGACTAGCGGAAACATTCAGTACTTC.

The chain recombines TRBV5-4 with TRBJ2-2; D perhaps matches TRBD1 (6 bases). With 2 bases removed from V and 4 bases from J, the gap between germline ends came to 12 bases. The CDR3 loop spans 15 amino acids. CDR1 is SGHNT and CDR2 is YYREEE in the germline V gene (reference sequence). The CDR3 sequence is CASSLASRGTGELFF. The CDR3 coding sequence is TGTGCCAGCAGCTTAGCATCCAGGGGCACCGGGGAGCTGTTTTTT.

DNA of the CDR3: TGTGCCAGCAGTCCCGCTACCGACACTGAAGCTTTCTTT. It codes for CASSPATDTEAFF. The V and J genes are TRBV6-1 and TRBJ1-1; D unresolved. The CDR3 extends over 13 amino acids. Per the germline V gene, CDR1 is MNHNS and CDR2 is SASEGT. Trimming cost V 5 bases and J 3 bases, with 10 bases left between them.

The chain links TRBV5-5 to TRBJ2-1, with D possibly TRBD2 on 5 matching bases. From germline, CDR1 is SGHKS and CDR2 YYEKEE (reference sequence). V gave up 1 base and J gave up 6 bases, with 11 bases separating them. This CDR3 contains 14 residues. The CDR3: CASSLYHRGNEQFF. The CDR3 region has the DNA TGTGCCAGCAGCTTGTACCACCGGGGCAATGAGCAGTTCTTC.

The rearrangement uses TRBV7-2 and TRBJ1-2, with 7 bases that match TRBD1. There are 16 residues in the CDR3. Germline V gives CDR1 SGHTA, CDR2 FQGNSA. Losses at the gene ends were 1 base for V and 4 bases for J; bases not matched to a gene: 9. The DNA for the CDR3 is TGTGCCAGCAGCTTAGGAGCACAGGGGCGGACCTATGGCTACACCTTC. Translation: CASSLGAQGRTYGYTF.

The DNA of the CDR3 is TGTGCCAGCAGCCCAGGACAGGGGGCCAGGGATGGCTACACCTTC. Protein: CASSPGQGARDGYTF. The V gene is TRBV6-5, the J gene TRBJ1-2; 11 bases are shared with TRBD1. The CDR3 has 15 residues. The germline gives CDR1 MNHEY, CDR2 SVGAGI. V shed 6 bases, J shed 6 bases, and the junction held 9 bases outside the gene matches.

The chain joins TRBV28 to TRBJ2-5; 8 bases align to TRBD2. The J call is in doubt because the DNA end fits TRBJ2-7 better. Germline lookup yields CDR1 MDHEN and CDR2 SYDVKM. This CDR3 contains 18 residues. Here the CDR3 reads CASSLRRSSGPISYEQYF. CDR3 sequence (DNA): TGTGCCAGCAGTTTAAGACGGTCTAGCGGGCCAATATCCTACGAGCAGTACTTC.

The J gene is TRBJ2-1, the V gene TRBV9; 12 bases map to TRBD2. The CDR3 runs to 16 residues. CDR1 is SGDLS, CDR2 YYNGEE, per germline. The J segment lost 4 bases and the V segment lost 0 bases, leaving 2 bases of the junction unmatched. CDR3 sequence (DNA): TGTGCCAGCAGCGTAGGACTAGCGGGAGTGTACAATGAGCAGTTCTTC. Encoded protein: CASSVGLAGVYNEQFF.

The chain combines TRBV6-1 with TRBJ1-4; the D is unclear. V lost 7 bases, J lost 8 bases, and 17 bases lay in between. CDR3 length equals 14 residues. CDR1 MNHNS and CDR2 SASEGT come from the germline V gene. The CDR3 nucleotides are TGTGCCAGCATCGAAGGATATACGGGGGAAAAACTGTTTTTT. The encoded protein is CASIEGYTGEKLFF.

V usage is TRBV7-8 and J usage is TRBJ2-7, with 13 positions matching TRBD2. CDR1 and CDR2 (germline): SGHVS, FQNEAQ. The CDR3 extends over 15 amino acids. V gave up 6 bases and J gave up 6 bases; unmatched junction bases: 8. CDR3 sequence (DNA): TGTGCCAGCAGTCGCGGACTAGCGGGAGTTCTCGAGCAGTACTTC. Protein product: CASSRGLAGVLEQYF.

The CDR3 DNA sequence: TGCGCCAGCAGCCGAACCGGGACTAGCGGAGATGATGAGCAGTTCTTC. It translates to CASSRTGTSGDDEQFF. This chain joins TRBV4-1 and TRBJ2-1; 11 bases agree with TRBD2. Unmatched junction bases numbered 10, after V lost 4 bases and J lost 8 bases. The CDR3 is made up of 16 amino acids. Germline CDR1 and CDR2: MGHRA and YSYEKL.

The chain recombines TRBV6-5 with TRBJ2-5; no firm D call. V shed 2 bases and J shed 3 bases, with 10 bases lying between them. Germline CDR1 and CDR2: MNHEY and SVGAGI. This CDR3 is built from 14 residues. The CDR3 is CASSYQPSEETQYF. In nucleotides, the CDR3 is TGTGCCAGCAGTTACCAACCCTCAGAAGAGACCCAGTACTTC.

V is TRBV4-1 and J is TRBJ2-5, with D possibly matching TRBD2 (5 bases). The CDR3 totals 18 residues. The V end lost 2 bases, the J end lost 4 bases, and 23 bases lay between the germline ends. Germline V lookup: CDR1 MGHRA, CDR2 YSYEKL. CDR3 sequence (DNA): TGCGCCAGCAGCCAAAATGTTGGTACCCCCCGCGGGCCAGAGACCCAGTACTTC. It specifies CASSQNVGTPRGPETQYF.